The 17 T cell receptor beta chains below come from one sample, sequenced in a study of shared clonotypes between healthy human individuals. Naive CD8 cells comprised CD45RO-negative, CCR7-positively selected cells, excluding terminally differentiated effector memory CD45RA+ cells. Produced via immunoSEQ multiplex PCR; TCRdb's table is partial and in-frame only. The table shows around 600,000 clones, with around 95% occurring only once. The specimen was naive CD8+ T cells sorted from blood. The receptors shown here come from a woman aged 25 to 39 in good health.

The chain couples TRBV5-1 to TRBJ2-7; D is unresolved. The CDR3 has 14 residues. Germline lookup yields CDR1 SGHRS and CDR2 YFSETQ. The ends were cut back, 1 base at V and 2 bases at J, with 10 bases in the middle. CDR3 sequence reads: CASSLRSLTYEQYF. The CDR3 coding sequence is TGCGCCAGCAGCTTGCGGAGCCTTACCTACGAGCAGTACTTC.

The chain employs TRBV19 and TRBJ2-5; 7 nucleotides align to TRBD1. With the DNA end fitting TRBJ2-7 better, the J assignment may be wrong. The length of the CDR3 is 15 residues. Germline CDR1 and CDR2: LNHDA and SQIVND (reference sequence). The CDR3 spells CASSYETGISYEQYF. In DNA form, the CDR3 reads TGTGCCAGTAGTTACGAGACAGGGATCTCCTACGAGCAGTACTTC.

The V call is TRBV28, the J call TRBJ2-3, with 14 nucleotides matching TRBD2. Per germline, CDR1 MDHEN and CDR2 SYDVKM. This CDR3 is built from 17 residues. Trimming at V came to 6 bases and at J to 1 base, leaving 6 bases not matched to a gene. This CDR3 is CASSLETSGRGTDTQYF. In DNA form, the CDR3 reads TGTGCCAGCAGCTTGGAGACTAGCGGGAGGGGCACAGATACGCAGTATTTT.

The chain couples TRBV6-1 to TRBJ1-5, with D unclear. Germline loops: CDR1 MNHNS, CDR2 SASEGT. The CDR3 covers 11 residues. Trimming shortened V by 6 bases and J by 10 bases, and 10 bases separated the two germline ends. CDR3 residues: CASSPKGPQHF. CDR3 in DNA: TGTGCCAGCAGCCCCAAGGGTCCCCAGCATTTT.

The chain's CDR3 is CASSHRGINNNEQFF. The CDR3 DNA is TGTGCCAGCAGTCACCGCGGTATTAACAACAATGAGCAGTTCTTC. The chain joins TRBV27 to TRBJ2-1; D gene uncertain. With 5 bases removed from V and 5 bases from J, the gap between germline ends came to 16 bases. CDR3 size: 15 residues. CDR1 and CDR2 (germline): MNHEY, SMNVEV (reference sequence).

CDR3 loop: CASSFESGHQPQHF. The CDR3 bases are TGTGCCAGCAGCTTTGAGTCAGGGCACCAGCCCCAGCATTTT. This chain links TRBV7-8 with TRBJ1-5; a weak D match, TRBD1 (5 bases). Trimming took off 3 bases at V and 7 bases at J, with 13 bases between the two ends. CDR1 is SGHVS and CDR2 is FQNEAQ in the germline V gene. The CDR3 contains 14 residues.

The chain links TRBV27 to TRBJ2-1; 7 bases are a match to TRBD2. The CDR3 loop spans 13 amino acids. V shed 7 bases, J shed 5 bases, and the junction held 5 bases outside the gene matches. From germline, CDR1 is MNHEY and CDR2 SMNVEV (reference sequence). CDR3 DNA: TGTGCCAGCACAAGCGGGACCAACAATGAGCAGTTCTTC. It translates to CASTSGTNNEQFF.

This clone was seen more than once but under ten times. Distinct nucleotide sequences in the sample also encode this CDR3. J is TRBJ2-7 and V is TRBV20-1; D is unresolved. This CDR3 spans 10 amino acids. Germline V gene data show CDR1 as DFQATT and CDR2 as SNEGSKA (reference sequence). V lost 4 bases and J lost 3, with 4 bases in between. The CDR3 DNA sequence: TGCAGTGCTATGAACTACGAGCAGTACTTC. Translation gives CSAMNYEQYF.

The V and J genes are TRBV5-5 and TRBJ2-2; D unclear. Germline CDR1 and CDR2: SGHKS and YYEKEE (reference sequence). There are 12 residues in the CDR3. The ends were cut back, 6 bases at V and 4 bases at J, with 7 bases in the middle. CDR3 sequence reads: CASTPGTGELFF. The CDR3 DNA reads TGTGCCAGCACCCCGGGCACCGGGGAGCTGTTTTTT.

V and J are TRBV6-5 and TRBJ2-7, with D hard to call. Germline V lookup: CDR1 MNHEY, CDR2 SVGAGI. V lost 4 bases and J 9 bases, leaving 19 bases between the germline ends. CDR3 size: 14 residues. Here the CDR3 reads CASSSHLGEIVQYF. As DNA, the CDR3 is TGTGCCAGCAGTTCCCACCTAGGTGAGATCGTGCAGTACTTC.

V and J are TRBV27 and TRBJ2-6; 7 bases match TRBD1. This CDR3 comprises 16 residues. Germline values: CDR1 MNHEY, CDR2 SMNVEV (reference sequence). V lost 4 bases, J lost 1 base, and 4 bases stayed unmatched. The CDR3 coding sequence is TGTGCCAGCAGTTCCCCGGGACAGTCTGGGGCCAACGTCCTGACTTTC. Protein product: CASSSPGQSGANVLTF.

The chain combines TRBV28 with TRBJ1-3, with D uncertain. The CDR3 consists of 16 residues. Germline V gene sequence: CDR1 MDHEN, CDR2 SYDVKM. V shed 6 bases and J shed 0 bases, with 15 bases lying between them. The DNA of the CDR3 is TGTGCCAGCAGCTATATCCGCCAGAGCTCTGGAAACACCATATATTTT. It translates to CASSYIRQSSGNTIYF.

This sequence joins TRBV11-2 and TRBJ1-5, with 7 bases matching TRBD1. The germline V gene encodes CDR1 SGHAT and CDR2 FQNNGV. This CDR3 has 14 amino acids. With V trimmed by 3 bases and J by 6 bases, 5 bases remained unmatched. The CDR3 region is CASSLYTGAQPQHF. The CDR3 DNA follows: TGTGCCAGCAGCTTGTACACAGGGGCTCAGCCCCAGCATTTT.

The V call is TRBV27, the J call TRBJ2-4; the match to TRBD2 covers 9 bases. The germline V gene has CDR1 MNHEY and CDR2 SMNVEV (reference sequence). CDR3 length: 16 residues. Trimming removed 7 bases from V and 9 bases from J; junction bases left unmatched: 16. The CDR3 nucleotides read TGTGCCAGCACTCCTAGCTGGGGACTAGCCTCGATCATTCAGTACTTC. Protein: CASTPSWGLASIIQYF.

This sequence joins TRBV12-5 and TRBJ2-3; 8 bases fit TRBD2. The ends lost 3 bases at V and 2 bases at J; junction bases unmatched: 7. The germline CDR1 and CDR2 sequences are LGHNT and FRNRAP. The CDR3 length is 16 residues. CDR3 protein: CASGLGAGVNTDTQYF. DNA of the CDR3: TGTGCTAGTGGTTTAGGAGCGGGAGTGAACACAGATACGCAGTATTTT.

J is TRBJ2-2 and V is TRBV27, with a possible D match to TRBD2 (5 bases). The CDR3 runs to 18 residues. Trimming took 2 bases from V and 5 from J, leaving 21 bases between them. In germline, CDR1 is MNHEY, CDR2 SMNVEV (reference sequence). The CDR3 spells CASSLPPLGSGWTGELFF. The CDR3 nucleotides read TGTGCCAGCAGTTTACCCCCCCTGGGGAGTGGTTGGACCGGGGAGCTGTTTTTT.

This chain joins TRBV7-6 and TRBJ1-1, with D possibly matching TRBD1 (5 bases). The CDR3 spans 15 residues. CDR1 and CDR2 from the germline V gene are SGHVS and FNYEAQ. With 1 base removed from V and 1 base from J, the gap between germline ends came to 10 bases. Written as DNA, the CDR3 is TGTGCCAGCAGCTTAGGACCAGGGTGGAACACTGAAGCTTTCTTT. It translates to CASSLGPGWNTEAFF.